The table lists the clone carrying this T cell receptor beta chain with a few counts. Primers included in the PCR were 60 Vbeta and 13 Jbeta primers. Profiled with immunoSEQ multiplex PCR; TCRdb holds only in-frame clones, not every one. The table has 200,000 or so clones, around 83% seen once; the top ten hold roughly 6%. The sample comes from a study of cytomegalovirus exposure and HLA in healthy donors. The clonotype was recovered from a woman aged 45 to 65 in good health and CMV-seropositive. What was sequenced was PBMCs.

The chain's CDR3 is CASSLEGSTYEQYF. For the CDR3, the DNA is TGTGCCAGCAGCTTGGAGGGGTCTACCTACGAGCAGTACTTC. The chain recombines TRBV5-4 with TRBJ2-7, with a weak D call TRBD1 (5 bases). V lost 0 bases and J lost 2, with 9 bases in between. Germline V gene data show CDR1 as SGHNT and CDR2 as YYREEE (reference sequence). This CDR3 has 14 amino acids. Supplemented by reference TRBV5-4 and TRBJ2-7, the full variable domain reads ETGVTQSPTHLIKTRGQQVTLRCSSQSGHNTVSWYQQALGQGPQFIFQYYREEENGRGNFPPRFSGLQFPNYSSELNVNALELDDSALYLCASSLEGSTYEQYFGPGTRLTVT.